The T cell receptor beta chain under discussion was sequenced for a study of memory CD8 T cells in hepatitis C reinfection. Study-wide context: A couple of donors resolved primary infection, then developed chronic reinfection. Between 12 and 24 weeks after reinfection detection, late samples were drawn.

TCRdb's copy holds only in-frame clones and misses some; the assay was immunoSEQ multiplex PCR. This table has under 5,500 clones, roughly 89% appearing once. Time point here: late/post reinfection, 12 to 24 weeks after detection. TCR sequencing was done directly ex vivo on sorted cells, without expansion in vitro. The Montreal HEPCO cohort supplied donors who inject drugs. At all three reinfection time points, viable CD3+ CD8+ CD45RO- cells from a couple of donors served as controls. The CDR3 is made up of 14 amino acids. The V gene end was trimmed by 3 bases and the J gene end by 3 bases; junction bases not matched to a gene: 2. Germline values: CDR1 SEHNR, CDR2 FQNEAQ (reference sequence).

J is TRBJ1-1 and V is TRBV7-9; TRBD1 aligns across 9 bases. The receptor was isolated from a man over 45 with hepatitis C virus infection. Sequenced material: naive CD8+ T cells sorted from blood. The CDR3 region has the DNA TGTGCCAGCAGCTTCGGGACAGGGTACACTGAAGCTTTCTTT. This gives the protein CASSFGTGYTEAFF.